This T cell receptor (beta chain) was recorded in a study of cytomegalovirus exposure and HLA in healthy donors. Study results and limitations: A later analysis showed that HLA-associated TCR beta chains had undergone more clonal expansion than equally common others. A later analysis appeared to link common viral pathogens to several of the most significant clusters.

A note on this clone: Its antigen is unidentified.

The PCR ran on 60 Vbeta and 13 Jbeta primers. Methods used by the authors: Later, 65 million to 90 million unique TCR beta chains were counted in an analysis, and around 11 million of them were shared. Generated by immunoSEQ multiplex PCR, the TCRdb table keeps only in-frame clones and is missing some. The V and J calls and clone size were taken over from that table, and D and trimming were inferred from the DNA. The repertoire holds 95,000 to 130,000 clones, with over 60% as singletons. The V end lost 0 bases, the J end lost 6 bases, and 9 bases lay between the germline ends. This CDR3 contains 13 residues. Germline V gene sequence: CDR1 LGHNA, CDR2 YSLEER.

This receptor was taken from a man between 25 and 39 years old in good health and CMV-seropositive. The chain employs TRBV4-3 and TRBJ2-7; D uncertain. What was sequenced was PBMCs. In DNA form, the CDR3 reads TGCGCCAGCAGCCAAGAAAAGTGGAGCGAGCAGTACTTC. This translates into CASSQEKWSEQYF.